The 5 T cell receptor beta chains reported below all come from one sample, sequenced in a study of shared clonotypes between healthy human individuals. Clones were read by immunoSEQ multiplex PCR, and TCRdb kept only the in-frame ones, dropping some. The data show roughly 810,000 clones, about 96% seen once. CD45RO-negative cells were positively selected for CCR7, leaving out terminally differentiated effector memory CD45RA+ cells. The material sequenced was naive CD8+ T cells sorted from blood. These receptors all stem from a young man in good health.

The V gene is TRBV29-1, the J gene TRBJ2-1; a weak D match, TRBD2 (6 bases). V dropped 8 bases and J dropped 3 bases, with 14 bases sitting between them. The CDR3 contains 13 residues. Germline lookup yields CDR1 SQVTM and CDR2 ANQGSEA. This chain's CDR3 is CSLGGPDYNEQFF. The DNA of the CDR3 is TGCAGCCTTGGAGGGCCGGACTACAATGAGCAGTTCTTC.

This chain joins TRBV21-1 and TRBJ1-2. TRBV21-1 has pseudogene status. The CDR3 spans 15 residues. The CDR3 region has the DNA TGTGCCAGCAGCAAAGAGCGCATGGGGGAAGGTGGCTACACCTTC. Translation: CASSKERMGEGGYTF.

The chain links TRBV18 to TRBJ2-5, with D possibly matching TRBD2 (5 bases). Germline loops: CDR1 KGHSH, CDR2 LQKENI. V was pared by 3 bases and J by 1 base, with 9 bases between. The CDR3 sequence is 14 residues long. CDR3 DNA: TGTGCCAGCTCACCGGGGAGCGGCCAAGAGACCCAGTACTTC. Amino acid sequence: CASSPGSGQETQYF.

The chain couples TRBV4-3 to TRBJ2-1; D may be TRBD2 (5 bases). V shed 2 bases and J shed 5 bases, with 19 bases lying between them. Germline-derived CDR1 and CDR2 are LGHNA and YSLEER. This CDR3 has 17 residues. CDR3 DNA: TGCGCCAGCAGCCAAACATACCGAGGGAGCTCTAACAATGAGCAGTTCTTC. Translating gives CASSQTYRGSSNNEQFF.

The rearrangement joins TRBV7-6 to TRBJ2-7; 15 bases line up with TRBD2. V trimming: 3 bases; J trimming: 4 bases; junction bases outside the gene matches: 4. Germline V lookup: CDR1 SGHVS, CDR2 FNYEAQ. The CDR3 covers 16 residues. The CDR3 DNA reads as TGTGCCAGCAGCTTGACCGGGACTAGCGGGAGGTACGAGCAGTACTTC. The encoded protein is CASSLTGTSGRYEQYF. Filled out from reference TRBV7-6 and TRBJ2-7, the complete variable domain reads GAGVSQSPRYKVTKRGQDVALRCDPISGHVSLYWYRQALGQGPEFLTYFNYEAQQDKSGLPNDRFSAERPEGSISTLTIQRTEQRDSAMYRCASSLTGTSGRYEQYFGPGTRLTVT.